Presented here are 3 T cell receptor beta chains from one specimen sequenced in a study of vaccination and CD4 T cells after COVID-19. The sample's treatment: approximately 11-day PBMC culture with coronavirus spike peptide pools or control peptides (ViraFEST assay). Their target antigens are unknown. With the Oncomine TCR Beta short-read assay, DNA from cultured CD4+ T cells was sequenced. TCRdb reprocessed the PCR reads via MiXCR and lists one record per CDR3 protein. This table holds thousands of distinct CDR3 sequences, 50% to 60% found once. The sample was CD4+ T cells from blood, cultured in vitro. The source is a human donor who had recovered from COVID-19.

This clonotype has only a few counts. The chain has TRBV20-1 and TRBJ1-5, with D maybe TRBD1 (5 bases). Germline V gene sequence: CDR1 DFQATT, CDR2 SNEGSKA (reference sequence). V was shortened by 0 bases and J by 6 bases, with 15 bases between the two germline ends. This CDR3 comprises 15 residues. The CDR3 coding sequence is TGCAGTGCTAGAGATCTCGGCAGGGAGAGTCAGCCCCAGCATTTT. It codes for CSARDLGRESQPQHF.

The chain couples TRBV7-2 to TRBJ2-7, with 7 positions matching TRBD2. V lost 2 bases and J lost 4; bases outside the gene matches: 2. The germline V gene encodes CDR1 SGHTA and CDR2 FQGNSA. This CDR3 contains 13 residues. The CDR3: CASSLRRGYEQYF. CDR3 bases: TGTGCCAGCAGCTTAAGGCGGGGGTACGAGCAGTACTTC. Full variable domain (missing parts from reference TRBV7-2 and TRBJ2-7): GAGVSQSPSNKVTEKGKDVELRCDPISGHTALYWYRQSLGQGLEFLIYFQGNSAPDKSGLPSDRFSAERTGGSVSTLTIQRTQQEDSAVYLCASSLRRGYEQYFGPGTRLTVT.

The V gene is TRBV20-1, the J gene TRBJ1-2; D perhaps matches TRBD1 (5 bases). Trimming took off 6 bases at V and 5 bases at J, with 16 bases between the two ends. From germline, CDR1 is DFQATT and CDR2 SNEGSKA (reference sequence). The CDR3 covers 13 residues. CDR3 region: CSAAGPLSYGYTF. The CDR3 nucleotides are TGCAGTGCCGCGGGGCCGCTAAGTTATGGCTACACCTTC.